The 8 T cell receptor beta chains in this list originate from one sample, sequenced in a study of T-cell reconstitution after alpha-beta-depleted transplantation in children. Unique molecular identifiers were built into the TCRbeta library. One entry per CDR3 protein results from TCRdb running MiXCR on the PCR reads. The profile shows 250,000 to 400,000 distinct CDR3 sequences, 20% to 30% of them singletons. Source: PBMCs, mostly from graft donor cells, taken 180 days after TCRalphabeta/CD19-depleted stem cell transplant. The receptors were gathered from a male patient between 5 and 17 years old who had a stem cell transplant for acute lymphoblastic leukemia, so the T cells may come from the graft donor.

This clonotype has just a few counts. The V call is TRBV10-3, the J call TRBJ2-7, with TRBD1 matching 12 bases. CDR1 ENHRY and CDR2 SYGVKD come from the germline V gene. V gave up 2 bases and J gave up 5 bases; unmatched junction bases: 4. The CDR3 contains 15 residues. CDR3 loop: CAISEPGTGGDEQYF. The CDR3, as DNA: TGTGCCATCAGTGAGCCCGGGACAGGGGGCGACGAGCAGTACTTC.

Only a few counts were recorded for this clonotype. This sequence joins TRBV29-1 and TRBJ2-7; the match to TRBD1 covers 10 bases. Germline-derived CDR1 and CDR2 are SQVTM and ANQGSEA. V was clipped by 3 bases and J by 6 bases; unmatched bases: 8. This CDR3 has 14 amino acids. CDR3 DNA: TGCAGCGTTGACCCCGGGACAGGGGCTGGCGAGCAGTACTTC. The encoded protein is CSVDPGTGAGEQYF.

This clonotype has more than one count but fewer than ten. The chain employs TRBV11-2 and TRBJ2-5; 10 bases match TRBD2. The CDR3 has 17 amino acids. Germline lookup yields CDR1 SGHAT and CDR2 FQNNGV. Trimming took 1 base from V and 3 from J; bases not matched to a gene: 8. The CDR3 nucleotides read TGTGCCAGCAGCTTAGTGGGAGTAGCGGGAGGCAAAGAGACCCAGTACTTC. Its protein product is CASSLVGVAGGKETQYF.

This clonotype was recorded a few times. The V call is TRBV5-1, the J call TRBJ2-3; D possibly matches TRBD1 or TRBD2 (5 bases each). The CDR3 extends over 17 amino acids. CDR1 is SGHRS, CDR2 YFSETQ, per germline. The V gene lost 5 bases and the J gene lost 0 bases, with 19 bases spanning the gap. The CDR3 coding sequence is TGCGCCAGCAGACGGACAAGGTGGGACGCCAGCACAGATACGCAGTATTTT. Residues: CASRRTRWDASTDTQYF.

The chain employs TRBV7-2 and TRBJ2-1; no reliable D call. V lost 5 bases and J lost 8, with 10 bases in between. The germline gives CDR1 SGHTA, CDR2 FQGNSA. The CDR3 totals 12 residues. The CDR3 bases are TGTGCCAGCAGCCGTTTCGCGGATGAGCAGTTCTTC. It translates to CASSRFADEQFF.

This chain connects TRBV4-1 to TRBJ2-7, with TRBD2 matching 12 bases. V dropped 0 bases and J dropped 4; count of bases not matched to a gene: 10. Germline V gene sequence: CDR1 MGHRA, CDR2 YSYEKL. The CDR3 is made up of 18 amino acids. The DNA of the CDR3 is TGCGCCAGCAGCCAAGAAACTAGCGGGAGGTTCTCGTTGTACGAGCAGTACTTC. Protein: CASSQETSGRFSLYEQYF.

The chain has TRBV5-1 and TRBJ2-1; TRBD1 agrees at 7 bases. Germline CDR1 and CDR2: SGHRS and YFSETQ. Unmatched junction bases numbered 14, after V lost 0 bases and J lost 5 bases. CDR3 length: 18 residues. The CDR3: CASSLGALVTGYDNEQFF. The CDR3, as DNA: TGCGCCAGCAGCTTGGGGGCCCTCGTGACAGGGTACGACAATGAGCAGTTCTTC.

J is TRBJ2-1 and V is TRBV9, with D perhaps TRBD2 (6 bases). This CDR3 region has 15 residues. Germline V gene sequence: CDR1 SGDLS, CDR2 YYNGEE. V gave up 0 bases and J gave up 3 bases, with 10 bases separating them. The CDR3: CASSVDGTRYNEQFF. As DNA, the CDR3 is TGTGCCAGCAGCGTAGACGGGACTCGCTACAATGAGCAGTTCTTC.